This is a list of T cell receptor beta chains from one sample in a study of T-cell reconstitution after alpha-beta-depleted transplantation in children. Using its own MiXCR run on the PCR reads, TCRdb lists one record per CDR3 protein. The sample consists of 420,000 or so distinct CDR3 sequences, approximately 11% of them appearing once. The sequencing here drew on PBMCs from the stem cell graft donor, taken from the stem cell graft. These TCRs come from a human donor who donated a stem cell graft to a child with acute myeloid leukemia. Both conserved end residues are part of each CDR3. Fields, in order: D gene, clone size, V gene, J gene, CDR3 DNA, CDR3 protein. A D gene is named only where the DNA matches it firmly. Not all rows give a size; the values are once, few, many and, for expanded clones, a class.

NA	few	TRBV18	TRBJ2-7	TGTGCCAGCTCCCACGGTCAAGGGGAAGGATACGAGCAGTACTTC	CASSHGQGEGYEQYF
NA	many	TRBV6-1	TRBJ2-2	TGTGCCAGCACTCTTTTGGCGCACACCGGGGAGCTGTTTTTT	CASTLLAHTGELFF
NA	few	TRBV3-1	TRBJ1-5	TGTGCCAGCAGCCAAGACTGTACAGGCAACCCCGGGAATCAGCCCCAGCATTTT	CASSQDCTGNPGNQPQHF
NA	many	TRBV27	TRBJ2-1	TGTGCCAGCAGTTTAGGGGGAGAAGCCATAGTGGGGCAGTTCTTC	CASSLGGEAIVGQFF
NA	NA	TRBV7-9	TRBJ2-2	TGTGCCAGCAGCTTACGGGGAGAATACACCGGGGAGCTGTTTTTT	CASSLRGEYTGELFF
NA	few	TRBV7-6	TRBJ1-1	TGTGCCAGCAGCTTACGAATAATCAAGAATATGAACACTGAAGCTTTCTTT	CASSLRIIKNMNTEAFF
TRBD1	NA	TRBV27	TRBJ2-3	TGTGCCAGCAGTATCCTACAGGGGGCGGCGGATACGCAGTATTTT	CASSILQGAADTQYF
TRBD2	many	TRBV20-1	TRBJ2-1	TGCAGTGCTAGGGGAGGACGGAGCGGGAGGGCGGATGAGCAGTTCTTC	CSARGGRSGRADEQFF
TRBD2	NA	TRBV11-2	TRBJ2-3	TGTGCCAGCAGCTTAGAGGCGGAGACTAGCGGGGTTAGCACAGATACGCAGTATTTT	CASSLEAETSGVSTDTQYF
NA	NA	TRBV13	TRBJ1-4	TGTGCCAGCAGCTTAGACGGGGGCGAAGAAAAACTGTTTTTT	CASSLDGGEEKLFF
NA	NA	TRBV12-3/TRBV12-4	TRBJ2-3	TGTGCCAGCAGTTCCCCCTCAATACCCCCTACAGATACGCAGTATTTT	CASSSPSIPPTDTQYF
NA	few	TRBV10-2	TRBJ2-1	TGCGCCAGCCGCGCGGACCTGCTTGGTGATGAGCAGTTCTTC	CASRADLLGDEQFF
NA	few	TRBV12-3/TRBV12-4	TRBJ2-7	TGTGCCAGCAGTGAAGCAGGAGCCCTCGACGAGCAGTACTTC	CASSEAGALDEQYF
NA	many	TRBV7-8	TRBJ2-5	TGTGCCAGCAGCTTAGCCCAATTAGCCGGGACCCAGTACTTC	CASSLAQLAGTQYF
NA	few	TRBV29-1	TRBJ1-4	TGCAGCGTCCAGACGCCGGCAACTAATGAAAAACTGTTTTTT	CSVQTPATNEKLFF
TRBD1	NA	TRBV7-2	TRBJ1-3	TGTGCCAGCAGCCCTTCAGGACAGGGGACCACCATATATTTT	CASSPSGQGTTIYF
NA	NA	TRBV7-2	TRBJ1-2	TGTGCCAGCAGCCCGGACAGCGCTTATGGCTACACCTTC	CASSPDSAYGYTF
NA	few	TRBV4-3	TRBJ2-1	TGCGCCAGCAGCCAAGAGGGCAGGGGATCCTACAATGAGCAGTTCTTC	CASSQEGRGSYNEQFF
NA	NA	TRBV27	TRBJ2-7	TGTGCCAGCAGTTCCGGACCTAACTACGAGCAGTACTTC	CASSSGPNYEQYF
NA	few	TRBV12-3/TRBV12-4	TRBJ2-1	TGTGCCAGCAGTTCTGACGGTAACAATGAGCAGTTCTTC	CASSSDGNNEQFF
NA	few	TRBV5-1	TRBJ2-3	TGCGCCAGCAGCTTGGAGGGTCCCACGGGAGATACGCAGTATTTT	CASSLEGPTGDTQYF
NA	few	TRBV7-9	TRBJ2-4	TGTGCCAGCAGCTTAGCCGGGGCCCTAGCCAAAAACATTCAGTACTTC	CASSLAGALAKNIQYF
NA	few	TRBV5-6	TRBJ2-7	TGTGCCAGCAGCTTGTGGAGCGAGACCTACGAGCAGTACTTC	CASSLWSETYEQYF
TRBD2	few	TRBV20-1	TRBJ2-1	TGCAGTGATTCTAGCGGGCGGGAGAGCTTGGATGAGCAGTTCTTC	CSDSSGRESLDEQFF
NA	few	TRBV29-1	TRBJ2-1	TGCAGCGTTGACGACGGGGGCCCCGGGGAGCAGTTCTTC	CSVDDGGPGEQFF
TRBD1	NA	TRBV27	TRBJ2-7	TGTGCCAGCAGTTTGGGGACAGGGTTCTACGAGCAGTACTTC	CASSLGTGFYEQYF
NA	NA	TRBV29-1	TRBJ2-3	TGCAGCGTTGAATGGGCTGATTTCACAGATACGCAGTATTTT	CSVEWADFTDTQYF
NA	NA	TRBV15	TRBJ2-1	TGTGCCACCAGCAGCGAAAGGACCACTCGGACGGCCAGCTCCTACAATGAGCAGTTCTTC	CATSSERTTRTASSYNEQFF
NA	NA	TRBV6-5	TRBJ2-7	TGTGCCAGCAGATCCTCAACTAGTCTAGGCGAGCAGTACTTC	CASRSSTSLGEQYF
NA	many	TRBV6-2/TRBV6-3	TRBJ2-1	TGTGCCAGCAGTTATAACCATGAGCAGTTCTTC	CASSYNHEQFF
TRBD2	few	TRBV29-1	TRBJ2-1	TGCAGCGTTGCCGGGGATGGAGCGGGGCCCTACAATGAGCAGTTCTTC	CSVAGDGAGPYNEQFF
NA	many	TRBV6-1	TRBJ1-6	TGTGCCAGCAGGTCCGGGGGTAGCTCACCCCTCCACTTT	CASRSGGSSPLHF
NA	NA	TRBV7-2	TRBJ2-7	TGTGCCAGCAGGGGGGGGACAGGTTCTCTGACAGCGCAGTACTTC	CASRGGTGSLTAQYF
TRBD1	few	TRBV5-5	TRBJ2-3	TGTGCCAGCAGCTCGGACAGGGATTACACAGATACGCAGTATTTT	CASSSDRDYTDTQYF
NA	NA	TRBV5-1	TRBJ1-4	TGCGCCAGCAGCTTGGTTTCCCTCCAGGGCCGTAATGAAAAACTGTTTTTT	CASSLVSLQGRNEKLFF
TRBD1	many	TRBV5-1	TRBJ1-2	TGCGCCAGCAGCCCAGGGACAGGGGGCAACTATGGCTACACCTTC	CASSPGTGGNYGYTF
TRBD1	few	TRBV18	TRBJ2-1	TGTGCCAGTTCGGGACAGGCCGACAATGAGCAGTTCTTC	CASSGQADNEQFF
NA	few	TRBV21-1	TRBJ2-7	TGTGCCAGGACTACAGGTCCCCCCGATCTGTGGGAGCAGTACTTC	CARTTGPPDLWEQYF
TRBD1	few	TRBV12-3/TRBV12-4	TRBJ1-4	TGTGCCAGCATCGCGGGACAGGGGGCTAGAAATGAAAAACTGTTTTTT	CASIAGQGARNEKLFF
NA	NA	TRBV9	TRBJ2-5	TGTGCCAGCAGCGTAGAGGGGTTTGGGGTTCTCGGGGAGACCCAGTACTTC	CASSVEGFGVLGETQYF
TRBD1	NA	TRBV9	TRBJ1-5	TGTGCCAGCAGCGCAGGGGACAGGTTAAATCAGCCCCAGCATTTT	CASSAGDRLNQPQHF
NA	many	TRBV10-3	TRBJ1-3	TGTGCCATCAGTGACCGGGCCTCTGGAAACACCATATATTTT	CAISDRASGNTIYF
NA	many	TRBV9	TRBJ2-4	TGTGCCAGCAGCGTAGGACTAGCCAAAAACATTCAGTACTTC	CASSVGLAKNIQYF